The 14 T cell receptor beta chains in this list originate from one sample, sequenced in a study of shared clonotypes between healthy human individuals. Measured with immunoSEQ multiplex PCR; TCRdb has only the in-frame clones, and not every one. The sample records more than 600,000 clones, roughly nine tenths being singletons. Positive CCR7 selection of CD45RO-negative cells yielded the naive CD8 cells, and terminally differentiated effector memory CD45RA+ cells were excluded. The specimen sequenced was naive CD8+ T cells sorted from blood. These TCRs come from a man aged 25-45 years in good health.

The rearrangement uses TRBV11-2 and TRBJ2-2; D is ambiguous. The CDR3 is 17 amino acids. Trimming left V 2 bases short and J 0 bases short, with 13 bases between. Germline lookup yields CDR1 SGHAT and CDR2 FQNNGV. The CDR3 here is CASSLRRARSNTGELFF. The CDR3 DNA is TGTGCCAGCAGCTTACGTCGTGCGCGATCGAACACCGGGGAGCTGTTTTTT.

The chain has TRBV27 and TRBJ1-1, with D possibly matching TRBD1 (6 bases). Trimming took off 6 bases at V and 0 bases at J, with 17 bases between the two ends. The germline V gene has CDR1 MNHEY and CDR2 SMNVEV (reference sequence). This CDR3 is 16 amino acids long. This CDR3 reads CASRPWTDFMNTEAFF. The CDR3 DNA sequence: TGTGCCAGCAGGCCTTGGACAGATTTTATGAACACTGAAGCTTTCTTT.

The chain links TRBV7-8 to TRBJ2-1; D is unclear. The CDR3 has 14 residues. V dropped 5 bases and J dropped 8 bases, with 16 bases sitting between them. Per germline, CDR1 SGHVS and CDR2 FQNEAQ. The CDR3 spells CASSPVRPSDEQFF. The CDR3 coding sequence is TGTGCCAGCAGCCCCGTGCGGCCTTCGGATGAGCAGTTCTTC. The full variable domain, rest sourced from reference TRBV7-8 and TRBJ2-1, is GAGVSQSPRYKVAKRGQDVALRCDPISGHVSLFWYQQALGQGPEFLTYFQNEAQLDKSGLPSDRFFAERPEGSVSTLKIQRTQQEDSAVYLCASSPVRPSDEQFFGPGTRLTVL.

This chain links TRBV5-6 with TRBJ1-2; D is undetermined. Between the trimmed V and J ends, which lost 3 bases and 0 bases, there was a span of 12 bases. This CDR3 spans 15 amino acids. Germline-derived CDR1 and CDR2 are SGHDT and YYEEEE. The CDR3 sequence: CASSWNDGPNYGYTF. CDR3 nucleotides: TGTGCCAGCAGCTGGAACGATGGTCCTAACTATGGCTACACCTTC.

The CDR3 reads CATRKWRGGTDTQYF. DNA for the CDR3: TGTGCCACCCGGAAATGGCGGGGAGGCACAGATACGCAGTATTTT. J is TRBJ2-3 and V is TRBV2; possible D gene TRBD2, 6 bases. This CDR3 is built from 15 residues. With 10 bases removed from V and 1 base from J, the gap between germline ends came to 18 bases. CDR1 is SNHLY, CDR2 FYNNEI, per germline.

CDR3: CASSQDAGVKNIQYF. CDR3 in DNA: TGTGCCAGCAGCCAAGATGCGGGAGTCAAAAACATTCAGTACTTC. The chain links TRBV14 to TRBJ2-4; 7 bases agree with TRBD2. Trimming at V came to 0 bases and at J to 3 bases, leaving 2 bases not matched to a gene. Germline CDR1 SGHDN, CDR2 FVKESK. This CDR3 region has 15 residues.

The V and J genes are TRBV18 and TRBJ2-7, with D perhaps TRBD2 (6 bases). In germline, CDR1 is KGHSH, CDR2 LQKENI. The CDR3 has 15 residues. Deletions cut 1 base from V and 4 bases from J, with 14 bases between. This chain's CDR3 is CASSPLEGPPYEQYF. Here the CDR3 DNA reads TGTGCCAGCTCACCACTGGAGGGTCCACCTTACGAGCAGTACTTC.

The chain combines TRBV4-3 with TRBJ2-7, with TRBD1 matching over 11 bases. Trimming took 0 bases from V and 3 from J; bases not matched to a gene: 10. The CDR3 covers 18 residues. CDR1 is LGHNA, CDR2 YSLEER, per germline. CDR3 loop: CASSQDLAPGTGGYEQYF. The CDR3 DNA is TGCGCCAGCAGCCAAGACCTCGCCCCCGGGACAGGGGGCTACGAGCAGTACTTC.

On this clone: Different DNA sequences within this sample yield the same CDR3. The gene calls are TRBV27 and TRBJ2-1; weak D call: TRBD2 (5 bases). The V gene's germline CDR1 is MNHEY and CDR2 SMNVEV (reference sequence). V lost 5 bases, J lost 7 bases, and 6 bases lay in between. This CDR3 has 11 amino acids. The DNA of the CDR3 is TGTGCCAGCAGTCGGGGAAATGAGCAGTTCTTC. Translating gives CASSRGNEQFF.

The chain recombines TRBV4-3 with TRBJ1-3, with D tentatively TRBD1 (6 bases). The CDR3 totals 15 residues. V was trimmed by 4 bases and J by 0 bases, leaving 10 bases between them. The V gene's germline CDR1 is LGHNA and CDR2 YSLEER. DNA for the CDR3: TGCGCCAGCAGCCTCGACAGGATCTCTGGAAACACCATATATTTT. It encodes CASSLDRISGNTIYF.

The J gene is TRBJ2-1, the V gene TRBV19, with TRBD1 as a possible D gene (5 bases). The CDR3 loop spans 11 amino acids. Germline values: CDR1 LNHDA, CDR2 SQIVND (reference sequence). The V end was cut by 4 bases, the J end by 15 bases, with 13 bases between. This chain's CDR3 is CASSTDSRPFF. In DNA form, the CDR3 reads TGTGCCAGTAGTACAGACAGCCGGCCGTTCTTC.

The chain is built from TRBV4-1 and TRBJ2-7; D is possibly TRBD1 or TRBD2 (5 bases each). The V gene lost 8 bases and the J gene lost 2 bases, with 19 bases spanning the gap. This CDR3 is built from 15 residues. The germline V gene has CDR1 MGHRA and CDR2 YSYEKL. The chain's CDR3 is CASQHAFGATYEQYF. As DNA, the CDR3 is TGCGCCAGCCAGCACGCCTTCGGGGCGACCTACGAGCAGTACTTC.

A note on this clone: In the same sample, other DNA sequences code for this CDR3. V and J are TRBV28 and TRBJ2-7; D is unresolved. Germline CDR1 reads MDHEN; CDR2 reads SYDVKM. This CDR3 has 10 amino acids. Trimming removed 2 bases at V and 7 bases at J, with 3 bases between. The CDR3 is CASSLTEQYF. The CDR3, as DNA: TGTGCCAGCAGTTTAACAGAGCAGTACTTC.

The chain recombines TRBV19 with TRBJ2-1; TRBD1 matches at 8 bases. Germline V gives CDR1 LNHDA, CDR2 SQIVND (reference sequence). The junction had 7 bases not matched to a gene; V was cut back by 4 bases and J by 2 bases. This CDR3 has 16 amino acids. CDR3 bases: TGTGCCAGTAGTAAAGACAGGGGCCTTACCTACAATGAGCAGTTCTTC. It specifies CASSKDRGLTYNEQFF.